The 23 T cell receptor gamma chains below all came from one sample that was sequenced in a study of Vγ9Vδ2 T cells in congenital toxoplasmosis. TRGC- and TRDC-specific primers primed one-tube template-switch reverse transcription to make cDNA. Both the TRGC1 and TRGC2 constant genes were targeted by the TRGC primer. TCRdb re-identified clones in the reads via CATT. The sample has roughly 250 gamma-chain clones, around 44% seen once. The sequenced material came from gamma-delta T cells from blood. These receptors were taken from a child under 10 years old born to a mother with Toxoplasma gondii infection during pregnancy, either congenitally infected or uninfected (not recorded which).

A word on this clone: This DNA's translation differs at residue 9 from TCRdb's protein, which comes from a much larger clone; a read error is likely, and the protein shown is translated from the DNA. The gene calls are TRGV10 and TRGJP1. TRGV10 is flagged as an ORF with uncertain function. V was clipped by 8 bases and J by 0 bases; unmatched bases: 16. The CDR3 totals 18 residues. CDR3 loop: CAAWDLKPRYTTGWFKIF. As DNA, the CDR3 is TGTGCTGCGTGGGATCTTAAGCCAAGATATACCACTGGTTGGTTCAAGATATTT.

Regarding this clone: The protein recorded in TCRdb matches a much larger clone and deviates from this DNA's translation at residue 10, suggesting a read error; the protein here is obtained by translating the DNA. J is TRGJP1 and V is TRGV10. TRGV10 is an ORF, and what it does is uncertain. Unmatched junction bases numbered 17, after V lost 8 bases and J lost 4 bases. The CDR3 consists of 17 residues. The CDR3 sequence: CAAWDLSFYITGWFKIF. CDR3 nucleotide sequence: TGTGCTGCGTGGGACCTCTCTTTTTATATCACTGGTTGGTTCAAGATATTT.

In regard to this clone: TCRdb lists the protein of a much larger clone for this DNA, which differs at residue 9, so this is likely a read error; the protein given here is translated from the DNA itself. The V and J genes are TRGV10 and TRGJP1. TRGV10 is reported as an ORF; its role is uncertain. Trimming took 8 bases from V and 0 from J; bases not matched to a gene: 16. The CDR3 length is 18 residues. CDR3 sequence reads: CAAWDLKPIYTTGWFKIF. The CDR3 DNA is TGTGCTGCGTGGGATCTTAAGCCAATATATACCACTGGTTGGTTCAAGATATTT.

Points on this clone: The mismatch at residue 11 between this DNA's translation and the TCRdb protein of a much larger clone likely reflects a read error; the protein shown is translated from the DNA. The identical CDR3 is also encoded by other nucleotide sequences in the sample. This chain links TRGV9 with TRGJP. The CDR3 is 17 residues long. Germline assignment: CDR1 GITISATS and CDR2 ISYDGTV (reference sequence). CDR3 nucleotide sequence: TGTGCCTTGTGGGAGGTGCGGGCAGAGTTGGACAAAAAAATCAAGGTATTT. Residues: CALWEVRAELDKKIKVF.

This clone qualifies as hyperexpanded. Other DNA sequences in the sample encode the same CDR3. The J gene is TRGJP, the V gene TRGV9. The CDR3 covers 16 residues. The V gene end was trimmed by 4 bases and the J gene end by 5 bases; junction bases not matched to a gene: 5. Germline V gene lookup returns CDR1 GITISATS and CDR2 ISYDGTV (reference sequence). In DNA, the CDR3 is TGTGCCTTGTGGGACCGGAAAGAGTTGGGCAAAAAAATCAAGGTATTT. Amino acids: CALWDRKELGKKIKVF.

Comments on this clone: This DNA's translation differs at residue 13 from TCRdb's protein, which comes from a much larger clone; a read error is likely, and the protein shown is translated from the DNA. The V and J genes are TRGV9 and TRGJP. CDR3 size: 16 residues. Germline V gives CDR1 GITISATS, CDR2 ISYDGTV (reference sequence). The CDR3 nucleotides are TGTGCCTTGTGGGAGGTGCAAGAGTTGGGCAAAAAAAACAAGGTATTT. This gives the protein CALWEVQELGKKNKVF.

As to this clone: A far more abundant clone sits one base away, making this likely a read error. Distinct nucleotide sequences in the sample also encode this CDR3. V gene TRGV9 combines with J gene TRGJP. CDR3 length: 16 amino acids. The germline gives CDR1 GITISATS, CDR2 ISYDGTV (reference sequence). The CDR3 is CALWEVMELGKKIKVF. Written as DNA, the CDR3 is TGTGCCTTGTGGGAGGTAATGGAATTGGGTAAAAAAATCAAGGTATTT.

The table lists this clone with a few counts. The TCRdb record carries a much larger clone's protein, which differs from this DNA's translation at residue 10; a read error is the likely cause, and the protein listed here is the DNA translation. This specimen includes other DNA sequences encoding the same CDR3. This sequence joins TRGV9 and TRGJP. Germline V gene lookup returns CDR1 GITISATS and CDR2 ISYDGTV (reference sequence). This CDR3 region has 16 residues. The CDR3 reads CALWEVRELDKKIKVF. The DNA for the CDR3 is TGTGCCTTGTGGGAGGTGCGCGAGTTGGACAAAAAAATCAAGGTATTT.

Details on this clone: Given a far larger clone just one base away, this is likely a sequencing read error. This sample includes further DNA sequences coding for the same CDR3. The chain joins TRGV10 to TRGJP1. TRGV10 is identified as an open reading frame with a role that is uncertain. The CDR3 loop spans 18 amino acids. V lost 8 bases and J lost 2; bases outside the gene matches: 18. CDR3 residues: CAAWDLKPKYTTGWFKIF. For the CDR3, the DNA is TGTGCTGCGTGGGATCTTAAGCCAAAATACACCACTGGTTGGTTCAAGATATTT.

As regards this clone: One junction end does not reproduce the germline sequence, and a read error may be involved. The chain recombines TRGV9 with TRGJP. Germline CDR1 GITISATS, CDR2 ISYDGTV (reference sequence). The CDR3 has 17 amino acids. The CDR3 protein is CALWEVQWELGKKNKVF. In DNA, the CDR3 is TGTGCCTTGTGGGAGGTCCAGTGGGAGTTGGGCAAAAAAAACAAGGTATTT.

Of note for this clone: A single base is all that separates this from a far larger clone, so a read error is likely. The sample carries other DNA sequences with the same CDR3. V usage is TRGV10 and J usage is TRGJ1 or TRGJ2. TRGV10 is noted as an ORF with a role that remains uncertain. This CDR3 region has 9 residues. The CDR3 here is CAAWGKKLF. As DNA, the CDR3 is TGTGCTGCGTGGGGTAAGAAGCTCTTT.

On this clone itself: With only one base between it and a far larger clone, this is likely a read error. V usage is TRGV10 and J usage is TRGJP1. TRGV10 carries the ORF label, with uncertain function. This CDR3 has 13 residues. The CDR3 nucleotides are TGTGCTGAGTGGGATACCACTGGTTGGTTCAAGATATTT. Translation gives CAEWDTTGWFKIF.

This clone was counted a few times. This DNA's translation and the protein TCRdb lists, from a much larger clone, do not match at residue 14, likely due to a read error; the protein shown is translated from the DNA. This sequence joins TRGV9 and TRGJP. The CDR3 sequence is 16 residues long. CDR1 and CDR2 (germline): GITISATS, ISYDGTV (reference sequence). CDR3 protein: CALWDRKELGKKIEVF. The CDR3 bases are TGTGCCTTGTGGGACCGGAAAGAGTTGGGCAAAAAAATCGAGGTATTT.

About this clone itself: The protein TCRdb lists belongs to a much larger clone and differs from this DNA's translation at residue 3, which points to a read error; the protein shown is made from the DNA. The chain is built from TRGV10 and TRGJP1. TRGV10 is flagged as an ORF with uncertain function. CDR3 size: 18 residues. CDR3 loop: CAVWDLKPKYTTGWFKIF. In DNA form, the CDR3 reads TGTGCTGTGTGGGATCTTAAGCCAAAATATACCACTGGTTGGTTCAAGATATTT.

As to this clone: The mismatch at residue 15 between this DNA's translation and the TCRdb protein of a much larger clone likely reflects a read error; the protein shown is translated from the DNA. The chain joins TRGV9 to TRGJP. This CDR3 has 17 residues. Looked up from germline, CDR1 is GITISATS and CDR2 is ISYDGTV (reference sequence). The DNA for the CDR3 is TGTGCCTTGTGGGAGGTGCAGCAAGAGTTGGGCAAAAAAATCACGGTATTT. This gives the protein CALWEVQQELGKKITVF.

Concerning this clone itself: TCRdb's listed protein matches a much larger clone and diverges from this DNA's translation at residue 10, likely through a read error; the protein shown comes from the DNA. This chain joins TRGV9 and TRGJP. The germline CDR1 and CDR2 sequences are GITISATS and ISYDGTV (reference sequence). The CDR3 consists of 16 residues. The CDR3 coding sequence is TGTGCCTTGTGGGAGGTAATGGAATTGGACAAAAAAATCAAGGTATTT. Translation gives CALWEVMELDKKIKVF.

In this sample, this clone turned up a few times. This sequence is one base from a far larger clone and is likely a read error. This chain joins TRGV9 and TRGJP. This CDR3 has 14 residues. CDR1 is GITISATS, CDR2 ISYDGTV, per germline (reference sequence). In nucleotides, the CDR3 is TGTGCCTTGGGGGAGGTGTTGGGCAAAAAAATCAAGGTATTT. It is translated as CALGEVLGKKIKVF.

Points on this clone: This likely reflects a read error, since a far larger clone is one base away. Other nucleotide sequences from this sample produce the same CDR3. The rearrangement links TRGV3 to TRGJP1. This CDR3 has 15 amino acids. The V and J ends lost 1 base and 5 bases, in that order; junction bases with no gene match: 7. The germline V gene has CDR1 VTNTFY and CDR2 YDVSTARD (reference sequence). CDR3 region: CATWDRPFTGWFKIF. CDR3 in DNA: TGTGCCACCTGGGACAGACCCTTTACTGGTTGGTTCAAGATATTT.

Points on this clone: A far larger clone is off by one base, so a read error is likely. The rearrangement joins TRGV10 to TRGJP1. TRGV10 is marked as an open reading frame, function uncertain. The CDR3 has 11 residues. The V and J ends lost 10 bases and 7 bases, in that order; junction bases with no gene match: 4. The CDR3 nucleotides are TGTGCTGCGTTGGATGGTTGGTTCAAGATATTT. Protein sequence: CAALDGWFKIF.

In regard to this clone: The mismatch at residue 9 between this DNA's translation and the TCRdb protein of a much larger clone likely reflects a read error; the protein shown is translated from the DNA. The genes are TRGV9 and TRGJP. The CDR3 is 17 amino acids. Germline loops: CDR1 GITISATS, CDR2 ISYDGTV (reference sequence). V lost 0 bases and J lost 8; bases outside the gene matches: 7. CDR3 nucleotides: TGTGCCTTGTGGGAGGTGCGAGCACAGTTGGGCAAAAAAATCAAGGTATTT. Protein sequence: CALWEVRAQLGKKIKVF.

In the case of this clone: The TCRdb protein comes from a much larger clone and disagrees with this DNA's translation at residue 3, likely due to a read error; the protein given here is derived from the DNA. The V and J genes are TRGV9 and TRGJP. Per germline, CDR1 GITISATS and CDR2 ISYDGTV (reference sequence). The CDR3 contains 16 residues. CDR3 protein: CASWEVQELGKKIKVF. In DNA, the CDR3 is TGTGCCTCGTGGGAGGTGCAAGAGTTGGGCAAAAAAATCAAGGTATTT.

This clone was recorded a few times. The protein TCRdb gives is from a much larger clone and does not agree with this DNA's translation at residue 14, likely a read error; the protein shown here comes from the DNA. The J gene is TRGJP, the V gene TRGV9. This CDR3 is built from 16 residues. Looked up from germline, CDR1 is GITISATS and CDR2 is ISYDGTV (reference sequence). The CDR3 region has the DNA TGTGCCTTGTGGGAGGTGCGCGAGTTGGGCAAAAAAATCGAGGTATTT. Protein: CALWEVRELGKKIEVF.

Notes on this clone: TCRdb records a much larger clone's protein for this DNA, with a difference at residue 4 that likely arises from a read error; the protein given is the translation of the DNA. This chain joins TRGV9 and TRGJP. The CDR3 runs to 16 residues. CDR1 GITISATS and CDR2 ISYDGTV come from the germline V gene (reference sequence). Trimming removed 8 bases from V and 5 bases from J; junction bases left unmatched: 9. This chain's CDR3 is CALLDRKELGKKIKVF. The DNA for the CDR3 is TGTGCCTTGTTGGACCGGAAAGAGTTGGGCAAAAAAATCAAGGTATTT.